This paragraph covers one T cell receptor beta chain sequence. Antigen unknown. This sample was included in a study of shared clonotypes between healthy human individuals. General study findings and limits: The authors sampled blood alone, and tissue repertoires likely differ.

V lost 6 bases to trimming and J lost 6 bases, with 13 bases between them. The length of the CDR3 is 13 residues. Germline assignment: CDR1 MNHEY and CDR2 SMNVEV (reference sequence). Deep was the level used in running the assay. About 30,000 T cell genomes, or roughly 200 ng DNA, went into the sorted-subset replicate PCRs. As processed by the authors: Junction-only immunoSEQ sequences carried no quality scores, so filtering differed. Clones were sequenced by immunoSEQ multiplex PCR, and TCRdb holds only the in-frame ones, with some missing. That table furnishes V, J and clone size, whereas the DNA furnished D and trimming. The profile shows 170,000 or so clones, approximately 62% of them singletons.

The sequence was collected from a young man in good health. The sample was memory CD4+ T cells sorted from blood. The subset denotes: CD45RA-negative fraction. The chain is built from TRBV27 and TRBJ2-3; possible D gene TRBD2, 6 bases. CDR3 protein: CASRRRGMDTQYF. As DNA, the CDR3 is TGTGCCAGCAGAAGGAGGGGAATGGATACGCAGTATTTT.